This T cell receptor beta chain was profiled in a study of blood T cell repertoires in COVID-19. About the research overall: Sample material is recorded as cDNA or gDNA derived from T cells, B-cell-depleted T cells, or PBMCs.

CDR1 SGHDT and CDR2 YYEEEE come from the germline V gene. The CDR3 consists of 17 residues. V gave up 1 base and J gave up 2 bases; unmatched junction bases: 8. Assay: immunoSEQ multiplex PCR; the TCRdb copy retains only in-frame clones and omits some. Here the sample spans fewer than 350,000 clones, roughly 91% being singletons. Participant ages covered roughly 18 to 90 years across some 25 US areas. The rearrangement joins TRBV5-6 to TRBJ2-5; 10 bases are a match to TRBD2. Source material: PBMCs or T cells enriched from blood (not recorded which). This TCR derives from a woman aged 40 to 50 with acute COVID-19. The CDR3: CASSLSLLAGAQETQYF. The CDR3 nucleotides read TGTGCCAGCAGCTTGAGTCTCCTAGCGGGGGCACAAGAGACCCAGTACTTC. The full variable domain, in which reference TRBV5-6 and TRBJ2-5 provide the parts outside the CDR3, is DAGVTQSPTHLIKTRGQQVTLRCSPKSGHDTVSWYQQALGQGPQFIFQYYEEEERQRGNFPDRFSGHQFPNYSSELNVNALLLGDSALYLCASSLSLLAGAQETQYFGPGTRLLVL.